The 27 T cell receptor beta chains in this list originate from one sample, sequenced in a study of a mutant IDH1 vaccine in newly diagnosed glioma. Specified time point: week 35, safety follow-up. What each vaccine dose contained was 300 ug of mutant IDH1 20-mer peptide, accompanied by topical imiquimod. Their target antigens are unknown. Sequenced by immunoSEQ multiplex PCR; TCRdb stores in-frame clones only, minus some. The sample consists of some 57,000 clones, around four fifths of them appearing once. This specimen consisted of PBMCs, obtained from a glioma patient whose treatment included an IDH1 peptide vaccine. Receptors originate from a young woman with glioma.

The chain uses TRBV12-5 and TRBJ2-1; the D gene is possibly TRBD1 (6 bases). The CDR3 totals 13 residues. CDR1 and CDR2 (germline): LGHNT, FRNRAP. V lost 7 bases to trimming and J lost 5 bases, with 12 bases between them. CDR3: CASAIGGNNEQFF. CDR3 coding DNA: TGTGCTAGTGCCATAGGGGGAAACAATGAGCAGTTCTTC.

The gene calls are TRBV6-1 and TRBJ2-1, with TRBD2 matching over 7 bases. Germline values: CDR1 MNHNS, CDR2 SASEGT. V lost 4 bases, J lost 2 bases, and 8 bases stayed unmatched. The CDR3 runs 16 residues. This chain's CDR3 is CASSATSPGTYNEQFF. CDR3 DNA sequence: TGTGCCAGCAGTGCGACTAGCCCCGGAACCTACAATGAGCAGTTCTTC.

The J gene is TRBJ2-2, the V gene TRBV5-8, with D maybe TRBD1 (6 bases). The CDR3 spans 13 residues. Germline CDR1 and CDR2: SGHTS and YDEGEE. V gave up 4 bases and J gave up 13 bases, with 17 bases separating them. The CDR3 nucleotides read TGTGCCAGCAGCCCACGGACAGTAGGTCGGCTGTTTTTT. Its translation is CASSPRTVGRLFF.

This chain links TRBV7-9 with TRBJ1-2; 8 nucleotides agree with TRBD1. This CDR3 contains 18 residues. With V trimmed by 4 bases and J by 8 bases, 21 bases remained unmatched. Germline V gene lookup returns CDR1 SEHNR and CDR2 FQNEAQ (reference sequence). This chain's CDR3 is CASSSKGTGFMIVKGYTF. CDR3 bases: TGTGCCAGCAGCTCAAAGGGGACAGGTTTTATGATTGTGAAGGGCTACACCTTC.

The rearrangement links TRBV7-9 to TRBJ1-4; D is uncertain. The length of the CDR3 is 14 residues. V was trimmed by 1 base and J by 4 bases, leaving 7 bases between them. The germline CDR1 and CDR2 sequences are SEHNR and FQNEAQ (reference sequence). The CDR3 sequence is CASSLGTVNEKLFF. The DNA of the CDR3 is TGTGCCAGCAGCTTAGGAACGGTTAATGAAAAACTGTTTTTT.

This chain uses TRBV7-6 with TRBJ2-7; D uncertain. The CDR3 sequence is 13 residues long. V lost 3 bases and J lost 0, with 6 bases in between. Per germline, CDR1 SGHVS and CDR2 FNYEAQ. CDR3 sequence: CASSFGPSYEQYF. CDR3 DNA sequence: TGTGCCAGCAGCTTTGGACCCTCCTACGAGCAGTACTTC.

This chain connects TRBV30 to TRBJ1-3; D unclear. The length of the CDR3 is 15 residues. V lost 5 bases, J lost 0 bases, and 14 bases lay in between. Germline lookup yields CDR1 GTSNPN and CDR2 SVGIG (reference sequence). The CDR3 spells CAWLANGFSGNTIYF. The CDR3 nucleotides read TGTGCCTGGCTAGCAAATGGGTTCTCTGGAAACACCATATATTTT.

The CDR3 coding sequence is TGTGCCAGCAGCTTAGGGGGGGGCGAGCAGTACTTC. It encodes CASSLGGGEQYF. The chain joins TRBV7-9 to TRBJ2-7; 7 bases map to TRBD2. The CDR3 runs 12 residues. J was trimmed by 6 bases and V by 1 base; bases with no gene match: 0. The germline V gene encodes CDR1 SEHNR and CDR2 FQNEAQ (reference sequence). The complete variable domain, with remaining parts taken from reference TRBV7-9 and TRBJ2-7, reads DTGVSQNPRHKITKRGQNVTFRCDPISEHNRLYWYRQTLGQGPEFLTYFQNEAQLEKSRLLSDRFSAERPKGSFSTLEIQRTEQGDSAMYLCASSLGGGEQYFGPGTRLTVT.

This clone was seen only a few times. CDR3 in amino acids: CASSLQGYEQYF. CDR3 bases: TGTGCCAGCAGCTTACAGGGCTACGAGCAGTACTTC. The chain is built from TRBV11-2 and TRBJ2-7; possible D gene TRBD1, 5 bases. Trimming shortened V by 2 bases and J by 3 bases, and 5 bases separated the two germline ends. Germline assignment: CDR1 SGHAT and CDR2 FQNNGV. The CDR3 is 12 residues long.

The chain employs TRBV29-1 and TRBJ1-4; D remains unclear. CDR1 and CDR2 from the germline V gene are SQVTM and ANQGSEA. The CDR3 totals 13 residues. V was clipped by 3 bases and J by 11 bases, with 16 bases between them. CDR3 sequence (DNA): TGCAGCGTTGAGGTGTCGTCTAATGGTAAACTGTTTTTT. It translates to CSVEVSSNGKLFF.

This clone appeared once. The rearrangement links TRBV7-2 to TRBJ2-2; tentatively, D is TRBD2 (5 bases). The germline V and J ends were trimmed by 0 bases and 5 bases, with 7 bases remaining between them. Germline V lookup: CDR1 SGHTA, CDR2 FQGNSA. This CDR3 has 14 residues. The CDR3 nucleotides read TGTGCCAGCAGCTTAGCTGGAGGAACCGGGGAGCTGTTTTTT. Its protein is CASSLAGGTGELFF.

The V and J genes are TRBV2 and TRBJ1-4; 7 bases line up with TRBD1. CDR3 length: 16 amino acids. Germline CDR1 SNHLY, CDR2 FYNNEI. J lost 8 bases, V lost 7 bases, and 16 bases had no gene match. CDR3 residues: CASIERQGLWEEKLFF. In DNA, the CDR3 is TGTGCCAGCATCGAAAGACAGGGCCTCTGGGAGGAAAAACTGTTTTTT.

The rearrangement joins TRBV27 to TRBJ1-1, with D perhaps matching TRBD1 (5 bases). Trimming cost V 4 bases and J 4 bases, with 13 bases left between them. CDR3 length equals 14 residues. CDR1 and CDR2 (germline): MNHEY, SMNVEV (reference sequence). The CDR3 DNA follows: TGTGCCAGCAGTTGGGGGATCGCGGGCACTGAAGCTTTCTTT. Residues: CASSWGIAGTEAFF.

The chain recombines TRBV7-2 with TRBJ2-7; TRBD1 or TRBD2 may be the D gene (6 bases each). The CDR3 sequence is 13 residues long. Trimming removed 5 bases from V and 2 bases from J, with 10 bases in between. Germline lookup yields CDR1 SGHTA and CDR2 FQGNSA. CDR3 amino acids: CASSHGGPYEQYF. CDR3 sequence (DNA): TGTGCCAGCAGCCACGGGGGCCCCTACGAGCAGTACTTC. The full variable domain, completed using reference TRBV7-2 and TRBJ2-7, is GAGVSQSPSNKVTEKGKDVELRCDPISGHTALYWYRQSLGQGLEFLIYFQGNSAPDKSGLPSDRFSAERTGGSVSTLTIQRTQQEDSAVYLCASSHGGPYEQYFGPGTRLTVT.

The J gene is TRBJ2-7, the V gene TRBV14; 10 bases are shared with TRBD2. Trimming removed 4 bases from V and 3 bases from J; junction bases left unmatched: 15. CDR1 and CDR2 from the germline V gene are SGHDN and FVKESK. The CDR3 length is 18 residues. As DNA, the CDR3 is TGTGCCAGCAGCCGGGCCAGCGGGGGGGCAACCCTACGCTACGAGCAGTACTTC. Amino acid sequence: CASSRASGGATLRYEQYF. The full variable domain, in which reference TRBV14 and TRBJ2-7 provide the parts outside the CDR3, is EAGVTQFPSHSVIEKGQTVTLRCDPISGHDNLYWYRRVMGKEIKFLLHFVKESKQDESGMPNNRFLAERTGGTYSTLKVQPAELEDSGVYFCASSRASGGATLRYEQYFGPGTRLTVT.

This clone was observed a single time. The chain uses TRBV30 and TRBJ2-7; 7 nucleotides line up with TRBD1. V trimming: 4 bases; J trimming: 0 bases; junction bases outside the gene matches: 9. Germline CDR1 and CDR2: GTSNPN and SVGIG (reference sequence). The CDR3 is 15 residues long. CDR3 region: CAWTTGDPVSYEQYF. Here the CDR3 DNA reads TGTGCCTGGACCACAGGGGATCCCGTCTCCTACGAGCAGTACTTC.

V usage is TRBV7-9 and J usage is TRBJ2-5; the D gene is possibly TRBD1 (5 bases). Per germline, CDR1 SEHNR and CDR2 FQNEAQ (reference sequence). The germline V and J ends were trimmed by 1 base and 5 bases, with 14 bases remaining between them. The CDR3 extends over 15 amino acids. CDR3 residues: CASSLEDSSWETQYF. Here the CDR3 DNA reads TGTGCCAGCAGCTTAGAAGACAGTTCTTGGGAGACCCAGTACTTC.

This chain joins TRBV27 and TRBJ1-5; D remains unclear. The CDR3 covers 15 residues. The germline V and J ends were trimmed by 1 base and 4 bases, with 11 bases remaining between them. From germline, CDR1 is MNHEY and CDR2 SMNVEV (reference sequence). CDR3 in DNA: TGTGCCAGCAGTTTATTTACCAGCGATAATCAGCCCCAGCATTTT. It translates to CASSLFTSDNQPQHF.

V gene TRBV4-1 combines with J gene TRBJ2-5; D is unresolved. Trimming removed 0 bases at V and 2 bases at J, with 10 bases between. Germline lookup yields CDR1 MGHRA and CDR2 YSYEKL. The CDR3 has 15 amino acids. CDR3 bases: TGCGCCAGCAGCCAAGAAGGGCCAGGTCAAGAGACCCAGTACTTC. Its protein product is CASSQEGPGQETQYF.

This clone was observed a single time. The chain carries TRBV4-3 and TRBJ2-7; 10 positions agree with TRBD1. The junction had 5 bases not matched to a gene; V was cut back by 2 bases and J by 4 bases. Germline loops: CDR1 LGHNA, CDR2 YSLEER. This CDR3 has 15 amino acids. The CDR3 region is CASSQYGTGAYEQYF. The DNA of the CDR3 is TGCGCCAGCAGCCAATATGGGACAGGGGCTTACGAGCAGTACTTC.

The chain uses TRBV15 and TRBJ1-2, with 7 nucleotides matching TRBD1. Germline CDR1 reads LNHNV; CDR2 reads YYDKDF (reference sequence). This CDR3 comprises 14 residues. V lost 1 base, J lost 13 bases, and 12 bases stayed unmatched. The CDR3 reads CATSRVEGALDITF. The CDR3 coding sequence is TGTGCCACCAGCAGAGTGGAGGGGGCTCTCGATATCACCTTC.

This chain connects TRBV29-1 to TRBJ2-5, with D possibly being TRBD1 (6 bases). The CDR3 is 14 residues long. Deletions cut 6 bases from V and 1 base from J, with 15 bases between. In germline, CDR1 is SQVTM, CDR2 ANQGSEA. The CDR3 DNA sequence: TGCAGCGTCGGCCCCAGGGGCACCCAAGAGACCCAGTACTTC. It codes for CSVGPRGTQETQYF.

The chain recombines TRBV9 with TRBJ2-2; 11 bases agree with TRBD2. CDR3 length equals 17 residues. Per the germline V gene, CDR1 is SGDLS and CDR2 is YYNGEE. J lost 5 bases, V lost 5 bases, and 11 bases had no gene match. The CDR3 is CASSDTKTSGMTGELFF. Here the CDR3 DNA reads TGTGCCAGCAGTGACACTAAGACTAGCGGGATGACCGGGGAGCTGTTTTTT.

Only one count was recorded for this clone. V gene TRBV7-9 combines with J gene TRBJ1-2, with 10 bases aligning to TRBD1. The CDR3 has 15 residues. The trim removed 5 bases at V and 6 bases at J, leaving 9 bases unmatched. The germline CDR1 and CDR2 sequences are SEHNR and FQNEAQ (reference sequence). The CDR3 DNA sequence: TGTGCCAGCAGCCTCGGGACAGGGGCAGCGGATGGCTACACCTTC. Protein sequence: CASSLGTGAADGYTF.

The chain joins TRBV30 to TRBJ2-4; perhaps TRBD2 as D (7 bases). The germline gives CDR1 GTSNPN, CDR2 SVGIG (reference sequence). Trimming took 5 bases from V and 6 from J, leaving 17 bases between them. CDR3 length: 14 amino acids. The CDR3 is CAWCRGGSGNIQYF. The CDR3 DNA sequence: TGTGCCTGGTGTAGGGGGGGGTCGGGAAACATTCAGTACTTC.

CDR3: CASSVLGGAEAFF. The CDR3 DNA is TGTGCCAGCAGCGTATTAGGGGGGGCTGAAGCTTTCTTT. The chain links TRBV9 to TRBJ1-1, with a weak D call TRBD1 (6 bases). Germline loops: CDR1 SGDLS, CDR2 YYNGEE. The V end lost 1 base, the J end lost 6 bases, and 10 bases lay between the germline ends. CDR3 length: 13 residues.

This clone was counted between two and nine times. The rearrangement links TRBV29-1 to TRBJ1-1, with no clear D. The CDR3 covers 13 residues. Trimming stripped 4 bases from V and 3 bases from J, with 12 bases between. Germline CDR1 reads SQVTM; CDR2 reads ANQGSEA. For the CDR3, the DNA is TGCAGCGTTGTACTAGACGGACACACTGAAGCTTTCTTT. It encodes CSVVLDGHTEAFF.